The 17 T cell receptor beta chains presented below share a single source sample, sequenced in a study of cytomegalovirus exposure and HLA in healthy donors. Primers: 60 Vbeta forward and 13 Jbeta reverse. Measured with immunoSEQ multiplex PCR; TCRdb has only the in-frame clones, and not every one. The table has under 150,000 clones, around 86% seen once. Sequencing was performed on PBMCs. Receptors were obtained from a woman aged 30 to 39 in good health and CMV-seronegative.

On this clone itself: Compared with germline, one end of the junction differs, possibly owing to a read error. V is TRBV10-3 and J is TRBJ2-6; perhaps TRBD2 as D (5 bases). The CDR3 is 15 residues long. Germline V CDR1 and CDR2: ENHRY, SYGVKD. The CDR3 protein is CASTRRPSEANVLTF. Here the CDR3 DNA reads TGTGCCTCGACCCGGAGGCCTTCTGAGGCCAACGTCCTGACTTTC.

This clone was detected a few times. This chain joins TRBV5-1 and TRBJ2-7; TRBD1 is a possible D gene (7 bases). CDR1 is SGHRS, CDR2 YFSETQ, per germline. There are 17 residues in the CDR3. Trimming removed 4 bases from V and 0 bases from J, with 20 bases in between. The CDR3 DNA sequence: TGCGCCAGCAGCCTAACGGGGGACAGAAGTCTCTCCTACGAGCAGTACTTC. Protein: CASSLTGDRSLSYEQYF.

The chain couples TRBV28 to TRBJ1-2; 12 bases fit TRBD1. Trimming took 4 bases from V and 7 from J; bases not matched to a gene: 4. Germline-derived CDR1 and CDR2 are MDHEN and SYDVKM. The CDR3 consists of 14 residues. The CDR3 is CASSSGQGASGYTF. In nucleotides, the CDR3 is TGTGCCAGCAGTTCGGGACAGGGGGCCTCTGGCTACACCTTC.

This clone was picked up a small number of times. The chain couples TRBV2 to TRBJ2-1; 11 bases fit TRBD2. This CDR3 comprises 15 residues. Germline loops: CDR1 SNHLY, CDR2 FYNNEI. After removal of 6 bases from V and 4 bases from J, the junction contained 5 bases not matched to a gene. The CDR3 coding sequence is TGTGCCAGCAGCGAAACTAGCGGGGGTTACAATGAGCAGTTCTTC. This codes for CASSETSGGYNEQFF. The complete variable domain, with remaining parts taken from reference TRBV2 and TRBJ2-1, reads EPEVTQTPSHQVTQMGQEVILRCVPISNHLYFYWYRQILGQKVEFLVSFYNNEISEKSEIFDDQFSVERPDGSNFTLKIRSTKLEDSAMYFCASSETSGGYNEQFFGPGTRLTVL.

The rearrangement uses TRBV30 and TRBJ1-1, with a weak D call TRBD1 (6 bases). Deletions cut 5 bases from V and 6 bases from J, with 16 bases between. This CDR3 is built from 13 residues. Germline V CDR1 and CDR2: GTSNPN, SVGIG (reference sequence). The DNA of the CDR3 is TGTGCCTGGTTAAACAGGGAGTCGGCTGAAGCTTTCTTT. It codes for CAWLNRESAEAFF.

The V and J genes are TRBV19 and TRBJ2-1; D gene uncertain. The V gene's germline CDR1 is LNHDA and CDR2 SQIVND (reference sequence). The CDR3 is 16 amino acids. The V end was cut by 5 bases, the J end by 0 bases, with 14 bases between. CDR3 coding DNA: TGTGCCAGTAGTCCAGTGACACTTAGCTCCTACAATGAGCAGTTCTTC. Its translation: CASSPVTLSSYNEQFF.

The chain links TRBV7-2 to TRBJ2-6; no firm D call. CDR1 and CDR2 from the germline V gene are SGHTA and FQGNSA. The CDR3 sequence is 15 residues long. V lost 5 bases, J lost 1 base, and 9 bases lay in between. The CDR3, as DNA: TGTGCCAGCAGCCCAGTGAGGTCTGGGGCCAACGTCCTGACTTTC. Its protein is CASSPVRSGANVLTF.

This chain uses TRBV7-8 with TRBJ2-7; 10 bases line up with TRBD2. Germline CDR1 reads SGHVS; CDR2 reads FQNEAQ. With V trimmed by 2 bases and J by 3 bases, 4 bases remained unmatched. The CDR3 is made up of 15 amino acids. The CDR3 coding sequence is TGTGCCAGCAGCTTACGAGCTAGCGGGAGCTACGAGCAGTACTTC. Translated, it gives CASSLRASGSYEQYF.

V is TRBV7-2 and J is TRBJ2-7, with TRBD2 matching over 8 bases. V shed 1 base and J 2 bases; nucleotides not matched to a gene: 4. The V gene's germline CDR1 is SGHTA and CDR2 FQGNSA. This CDR3 has 15 residues. CDR3: CASSLVPGGAYEQYF. The CDR3 region has the DNA TGTGCCAGCAGCTTAGTTCCGGGAGGGGCCTACGAGCAGTACTTC.

This sequence joins TRBV25-1 and TRBJ1-1; 11 bases are a match to TRBD1. With V trimmed by 6 bases and J by 4 bases, 4 bases remained unmatched. From germline, CDR1 is MGHDK and CDR2 SYGVNS. The CDR3 is made up of 14 amino acids. CDR3 sequence (DNA): TGTGCCAGCAGCCCGGGACAGGGGGGCACTGAAGCTTTCTTT. It codes for CASSPGQGGTEAFF.

J is TRBJ2-5 and V is TRBV5-4, with 8 bases aligning to TRBD2. CDR3 size: 14 residues. The germline V gene encodes CDR1 SGHNT and CDR2 YYREEE (reference sequence). The V and J ends lost 2 bases and 4 bases, in that order; junction bases with no gene match: 4. CDR3 sequence: CASSLAGAGETQYF. Written as DNA, the CDR3 is TGTGCCAGCAGCTTAGCGGGAGCGGGAGAGACCCAGTACTTC.

The V call is TRBV9, the J call TRBJ2-1, with 9 bases lining up with TRBD2. Germline assignment: CDR1 SGDLS and CDR2 YYNGEE. This CDR3 contains 15 residues. The ends lost 3 bases at V and 4 bases at J; junction bases unmatched: 5. The CDR3 DNA follows: TGTGCCAGCAGCGACACGACTAGCGGATACAATGAGCAGTTCTTC. This encodes CASSDTTSGYNEQFF.

This chain uses TRBV28 with TRBJ2-5; D uncertain. V was pared by 5 bases and J by 1 base, with 5 bases between. CDR3 length equals 12 residues. Germline CDR1 and CDR2: MDHEN and SYDVKM. CDR3 residues: CASSLSQETQYF. As DNA, the CDR3 is TGTGCCAGCAGTCTGAGCCAAGAGACCCAGTACTTC.

This clone was picked up a small number of times. V and J are TRBV6-1 and TRBJ1-2; D gene unclear. The CDR3 loop spans 13 amino acids. Trimming took 4 bases from V and 3 from J, leaving 9 bases between them. Germline loops: CDR1 MNHNS, CDR2 SASEGT. CDR3 amino acids: CASSAPRHYGYTF. CDR3 nucleotides: TGTGCCAGCAGTGCGCCTAGGCACTATGGCTACACCTTC.

The rearrangement uses TRBV2 and TRBJ1-4; 7 positions match TRBD1. V shed 3 bases and J 8 bases; nucleotides not matched to a gene: 12. CDR3 size: 16 residues. The V gene's germline CDR1 is SNHLY and CDR2 FYNNEI. The DNA for the CDR3 is TGTGCCAGCAGTGACCCTAGGACAGGTAGGGTCGAAAAACTGTTTTTT. Its translation: CASSDPRTGRVEKLFF.

This clone was detected a few times. The chain couples TRBV6-5 to TRBJ1-1, with a possible D match to TRBD1 (5 bases). Trimming removed 6 bases at V and 5 bases at J, with 13 bases between. Germline values: CDR1 MNHEY, CDR2 SVGAGI. The CDR3 runs to 13 residues. Here the CDR3 DNA reads TGTGCCAGCAGCGCAGGGTCTAGGACTGAAGCTTTCTTT. It specifies CASSAGSRTEAFF.

CDR3 sequence: CATSRSTGTRGYEQYF. CDR3 nucleotides: TGTGCCACCAGCAGGAGTACCGGGACAAGAGGCTACGAGCAGTACTTC. The chain employs TRBV15 and TRBJ2-7, with D maybe TRBD1 (6 bases). This CDR3 is 16 amino acids long. Germline lookup yields CDR1 LNHNV and CDR2 YYDKDF (reference sequence). The V and J ends lost 3 bases and 3 bases respectively, with 18 bases between them.